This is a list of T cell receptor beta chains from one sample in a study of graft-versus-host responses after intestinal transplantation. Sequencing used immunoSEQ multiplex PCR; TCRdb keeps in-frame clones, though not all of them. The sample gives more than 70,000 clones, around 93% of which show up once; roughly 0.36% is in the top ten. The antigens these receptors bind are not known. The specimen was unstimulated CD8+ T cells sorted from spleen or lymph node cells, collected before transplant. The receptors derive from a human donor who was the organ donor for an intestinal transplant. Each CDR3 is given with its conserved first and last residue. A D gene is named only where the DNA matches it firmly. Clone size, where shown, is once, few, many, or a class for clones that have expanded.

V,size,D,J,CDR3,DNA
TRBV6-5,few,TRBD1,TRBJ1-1,CASSPDRVEAFF,TGTGCCAGCAGCCCCGACAGGGTGGAAGCTTTCTTT
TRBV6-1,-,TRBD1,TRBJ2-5,CASKGQGRETQYF,TGTGCCAGCAAAGGACAGGGTAGAGAGACCCAGTACTTC
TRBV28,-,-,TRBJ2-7,CASSFIQGNEQYF,TGTGCCAGCAGTTTTATTCAGGGCAACGAGCAGTACTTC
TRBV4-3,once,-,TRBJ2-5,CASSQDPGIETQYF,TGCGCCAGCAGCCAAGATCCAGGGATAGAGACCCAGTACTTC
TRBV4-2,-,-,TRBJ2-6,CASSQVGGPGANVLTF,TGTGCCAGCAGCCAAGTAGGAGGCCCTGGGGCCAACGTCCTGACTTTC
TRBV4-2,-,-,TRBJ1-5,CASSQGVGGRDQPQHF,TGTGCCAGCAGCCAAGGAGTCGGGGGGAGAGATCAGCCCCAGCATTTT
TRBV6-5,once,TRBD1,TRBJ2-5,CASSPGTGAGTQYF,TGTGCCAGCAGTCCCGGGACAGGCGCGGGGACCCAGTACTTC
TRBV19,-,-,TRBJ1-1,CASSTRGFTEAFF,TGTGCCAGTAGTACTAGGGGTTTCACTGAAGCTTTCTTT
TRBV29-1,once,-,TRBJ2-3,CSVGGLRTKGGPDTQYF,TGCAGCGTTGGGGGTCTGAGGACAAAGGGAGGCCCAGATACGCAGTATTTT
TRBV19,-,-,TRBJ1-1,CASSSMNTEAFF,TGTGCCAGTAGTTCTATGAACACTGAAGCTTTCTTT
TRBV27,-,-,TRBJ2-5,CASSSAKWGEEETQYF,TGTGCCAGCAGTTCGGCCAAATGGGGAGAGGAGGAGACCCAGTACTTC
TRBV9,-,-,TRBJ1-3,CASANQQGPGNTIYF,TGTGCCAGTGCCAATCAACAGGGCCCCGGAAACACCATATATTTT
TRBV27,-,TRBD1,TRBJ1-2,CASSLYKGGGYGYTF,TGTGCCAGCAGTTTATATAAAGGGGGCGGCTATGGCTACACCTTC
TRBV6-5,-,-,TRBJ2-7,CASSLTRHYEQYF,TGTGCCAGCAGTTTAACTAGACACTACGAGCAGTACTTC
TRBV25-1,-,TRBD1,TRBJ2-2,CASRDPGQGAPGELFF,TGTGCCAGCAGAGATCCGGGACAGGGGGCCCCCGGGGAGCTGTTTTTT
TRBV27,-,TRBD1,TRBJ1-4,CASSPLTGGEEKLFF,TGTGCCAGCAGTCCTCTTACAGGGGGAGAGGAAAAACTGTTTTTT
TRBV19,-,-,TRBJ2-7,CASSISSSGQQYF,TGTGCCAGTAGTATCAGCAGTTCGGGTCAGCAGTACTTC
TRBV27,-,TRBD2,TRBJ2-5,CASSFSSGGRETQYF,TGTGCCAGCAGTTTTTCCAGCGGGGGGCGAGAGACCCAGTACTTC
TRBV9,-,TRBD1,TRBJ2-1,CASSGQGNVLFF,TGTGCCAGCAGCGGACAGGGAAATGTTCTGTTCTTC